One sample yielded the 27 T cell receptor beta chains listed below, sequenced in a study of T cell responses to AZD1222 COVID-19 vaccine. The table came from immunoSEQ multiplex PCR; TCRdb's copy has only in-frame clones and leaves some out. The profile shows around 67,000 clones, around 84% of them singletons. Sequencing was performed on peripheral blood, taken on day 0 of AZD1222 vaccination. Every receptor here comes from an adult in good health.

V and J are TRBV7-6 and TRBJ2-3; 10 nucleotides agree with TRBD2. The CDR3 contains 15 residues. Germline V gene data show CDR1 as SGHVS and CDR2 as FNYEAQ. J gave up 6 bases and V 4 bases, and 7 bases lay outside the gene matches. The CDR3 protein is CASSSSSGRTDTQYF. CDR3 nucleotides: TGTGCCAGCAGCTCCAGTAGCGGGAGGACCGATACGCAGTATTTT.

The chain combines TRBV6-2 or TRBV6-3 with TRBJ1-2; D uncertain. With 2 bases removed from V and 4 bases from J, the gap between germline ends came to 11 bases. The CDR3 extends over 14 amino acids. CDR1 and CDR2 from the germline V gene are MNHEY and SVGEGT. DNA of the CDR3: TGTGCCAGCAGTTACGTTGGTACGGTCTATGGCTACACCTTC. Its protein is CASSYVGTVYGYTF.

This clone was detected only a few times. The chain joins TRBV5-1 to TRBJ1-3; no clear D gene. There are 14 residues in the CDR3. V was shortened by 5 bases and J by 0 bases, with 9 bases between the two germline ends. CDR1 is SGHRS and CDR2 is YFSETQ in the germline V gene. CDR3 protein: CASREQVSGNTIYF. The CDR3 nucleotides are TGCGCCAGCAGGGAACAAGTCTCTGGAAACACCATATATTTT.

This chain links TRBV6-5 with TRBJ2-7; the match to TRBD2 covers 10 bases. Per germline, CDR1 MNHEY and CDR2 SVGAGI. The CDR3 has 14 residues. V lost 5 bases and J lost 1; bases outside the gene matches: 2. In DNA form, the CDR3 reads TGTGCCAGCAGTCTAGCGGGGGTTTCCTACGAGCAGTACTTC. This codes for CASSLAGVSYEQYF.

The chain uses TRBV11-2 and TRBJ2-5; D uncertain. There are 14 residues in the CDR3. The germline V and J ends were trimmed by 0 bases and 7 bases, with 12 bases remaining between them. Germline V gene sequence: CDR1 SGHAT, CDR2 FQNNGV. The CDR3 coding sequence is TGTGCCAGCAGCTTAGATTCGCTCCCGGGGACCCAGTACTTC. Its translation: CASSLDSLPGTQYF.

This sequence joins TRBV30 and TRBJ1-2, with D unresolved. Trimming took 4 bases from V and 2 from J, leaving 5 bases between them. CDR3 size: 11 residues. Per the germline V gene, CDR1 is GTSNPN and CDR2 is SVGIG (reference sequence). Written as DNA, the CDR3 is TGTGCCTGGAAGCTAAACTATGGCTACACCTTC. It specifies CAWKLNYGYTF.

This sequence joins TRBV7-2 and TRBJ2-7; TRBD1 matches 8 bases. This CDR3 has 14 residues. V lost 2 bases to trimming and J lost 6 bases; unmatched junction nucleotides: 6. Germline assignment: CDR1 SGHTA and CDR2 FQGNSA. The CDR3 here is CASSLYQGAAEQYF. In nucleotides, the CDR3 is TGTGCCAGCAGCTTATACCAGGGGGCGGCCGAGCAGTACTTC.

The chain employs TRBV18 and TRBJ1-5, with a possible D match to TRBD1 (5 bases). CDR3 size: 16 residues. Germline V gene lookup returns CDR1 KGHSH and CDR2 LQKENI. Trimming pared 0 bases from V and 0 bases from J, leaving 9 bases between. CDR3 DNA: TGTGCCAGCTCACCACCGACAGCACCTAGCAATCAGCCCCAGCATTTT. Translated: CASSPPTAPSNQPQHF.

The chain's CDR3 is CATFGDIPGAYEQYF. The DNA for the CDR3 is TGTGCCACGTTTGGGGACATCCCCGGGGCCTACGAGCAGTACTTC. The chain uses TRBV24-1 and TRBJ2-7; weak D call: TRBD1 (6 bases). Trimming took 10 bases from V and 2 from J, leaving 20 bases between them. Germline CDR1 KGHDR, CDR2 SFDVKD. CDR3 length: 15 residues.

This chain links TRBV27 with TRBJ2-7; 7 positions agree with TRBD1. Germline CDR1 MNHEY, CDR2 SMNVEV (reference sequence). The CDR3 spans 14 residues. V trimming: 4 bases; J trimming: 3 bases; junction bases outside the gene matches: 6. The CDR3 DNA reads TGTGCCAGCAGTTCGTGGGACAGCGGCTACGAGCAGTACTTC. It specifies CASSSWDSGYEQYF.

A single count supports this clone. J is TRBJ1-2 and V is TRBV4-3; D not certain. Trimming took 0 bases from V and 1 from J, leaving 9 bases between them. The germline CDR1 and CDR2 sequences are LGHNA and YSLEER. CDR3 length: 15 residues. CDR3 DNA: TGCGCCAGCAGCCAAGATTTGGAGGATAACTATGGCTACACCTTC. Amino acids: CASSQDLEDNYGYTF.

The chain carries TRBV3-1 (or the pseudogene TRBV3-2) and TRBJ1-2; 10 bases align to TRBD1. After removal of 3 bases from V and 3 bases from J, the junction contained 22 bases not matched to a gene. The CDR3 runs to 21 residues. Germline lookup yields CDR1 LGHDT and CDR2 YNNKEL (reference sequence). The CDR3 nucleotides read TGTGCCAGCAGCCAGCAATATAAGGGGGGTCCGGGACAGGGGAAGGACTATGGCTACACCTTC. Its translation: CASSQQYKGGPGQGKDYGYTF.

The CDR3 DNA is TGTGCCAGCAGTGAAGCGCATTTTTCACCCCTCCACTTT. This translates into CASSEAHFSPLHF. This rearrangement joins TRBV6-1 to TRBJ1-6; D gene unclear. Trimming took off 0 bases at V and 9 bases at J, with 6 bases between the two ends. The CDR3 length is 13 residues. Germline values: CDR1 MNHNS, CDR2 SASEGT.

This clone was recorded once. The chain carries TRBV5-6 and TRBJ1-2; D gene unclear. V lost 4 bases and J 2 bases, leaving 9 bases between the germline ends. The CDR3 has 13 amino acids. From germline, CDR1 is SGHDT and CDR2 YYEEEE. CDR3 coding DNA: TGTGCCAGCAGCCCCGTTGCGAACTATGGCTACACCTTC. Its translation is CASSPVANYGYTF.

The V call is TRBV10-2, the J call TRBJ1-2, with a possible D match to TRBD1 (6 bases). Between the trimmed V and J ends, which lost 4 bases and 5 bases, there was a span of 14 bases. Germline CDR1 and CDR2: WSHSY and SAAADI. This CDR3 comprises 14 residues. DNA for the CDR3: TGCGCCAGCAGTGGGCCACAGGGACGGTATGGCTACACCTTC. This encodes CASSGPQGRYGYTF.

There are a few counts of this clone. This chain joins TRBV2 and TRBJ1-6; 7 bases are a match to TRBD1. This CDR3 has 13 residues. The V segment lost 9 bases and the J segment 7 bases; nucleotides outside the gene matches: 6. Germline CDR1 SNHLY, CDR2 FYNNEI. The CDR3 loop is CAREETGNSPLHF. The CDR3 region has the DNA TGTGCCAGGGAAGAGACAGGGAATTCACCCCTCCACTTT. Supplemented by reference TRBV2 and TRBJ1-6, the full variable domain reads EPEVTQTPSHQVTQMGQEVILRCVPISNHLYFYWYRQILGQKVEFLVSFYNNEISEKSEIFDDQFSVERPDGSNFTLKIRSTKLEDSAMYFCAREETGNSPLHFGNGTRLTVT.

DNA of the CDR3: TGTGCCAGTAGTAGATATCGGGACATAAAGAGGGCCTACAATGAGCAGTTCTTC. Protein: CASSRYRDIKRAYNEQFF. The chain combines TRBV19 with TRBJ2-1, with a possible D match to TRBD1 (6 bases). Germline lookup yields CDR1 LNHDA and CDR2 SQIVND (reference sequence). CDR3 length: 18 amino acids. V dropped 4 bases and J dropped 2 bases, with 21 bases sitting between them.

The rearrangement links TRBV7-2 to TRBJ2-1; 7 bases match TRBD2. Germline lookup yields CDR1 SGHTA and CDR2 FQGNSA. The CDR3 has 16 amino acids. With V trimmed by 2 bases and J by 4 bases, 8 bases remained unmatched. CDR3 bases: TGTGCCAGCAGCTTATTACTAGCGATCTCTTACAATGAGCAGTTCTTC. Protein: CASSLLLAISYNEQFF.

This clone has more than one count but fewer than ten. The rearrangement links TRBV5-5 to TRBJ2-7; either TRBD1 or TRBD2 may supply D (5 bases each). The length of the CDR3 is 14 residues. CDR1 and CDR2 from the germline V gene are SGHKS and YYEKEE (reference sequence). With 4 bases removed from V and 2 bases from J, the gap between germline ends came to 13 bases. The CDR3 sequence: CASSGGLGAYEQYF. CDR3 nucleotide sequence: TGTGCCAGCAGCGGCGGTTTGGGGGCCTACGAGCAGTACTTC.

The chain recombines TRBV10-1 with TRBJ1-1; D gene ambiguous. Deletions cut 1 base from V and 3 bases from J, with 9 bases between. Looked up from germline, CDR1 is WNHNN and CDR2 is SYGVQD (reference sequence). The CDR3 loop spans 14 amino acids. The CDR3 region is CASSECRGDTEAFF. The CDR3 DNA follows: TGCGCCAGCAGTGAGTGCCGGGGAGACACTGAAGCTTTCTTT.

This clone showed up many times. The J gene is TRBJ1-4, the V gene TRBV5-1, with 11 bases aligning to TRBD1. The CDR3 consists of 16 residues. Germline assignment: CDR1 SGHRS and CDR2 YFSETQ. Trimming cost V 4 bases and J 7 bases; bases outside gene matches: 9. Written as DNA, the CDR3 is TGCGCCAGCAGCCACTCGTGGACAGGGGGCCCTGAAAAACTGTTTTTT. It is translated as CASSHSWTGGPEKLFF.

The rearrangement links TRBV2 to TRBJ1-3; D is ambiguous. CDR3 length equals 14 residues. Germline V gene sequence: CDR1 SNHLY, CDR2 FYNNEI. The ends were cut back, 4 bases at V and 0 bases at J, with 7 bases in the middle. The CDR3 DNA reads TGTGCCAGCAGTGCTAAAATCTCTGGAAACACCATATATTTT. Residues: CASSAKISGNTIYF.

The chain has TRBV27 and TRBJ1-2; D is possibly TRBD1 (5 bases). CDR1 is MNHEY, CDR2 SMNVEV, per germline (reference sequence). The V end was cut by 3 bases, the J end by 5 bases, with 16 bases between. The CDR3 runs to 15 residues. The CDR3 DNA reads as TGTGCCAGCAGTTTGGGTGCAGGGTTGGGTTATGGCTACACCTTC. It codes for CASSLGAGLGYGYTF.

V usage is TRBV6-2 or TRBV6-3 and J usage is TRBJ2-7; either TRBD1 or TRBD2 may supply D (6 bases each). CDR1 MNHEY and CDR2 SVGEGT come from the germline V gene. V gave up 2 bases and J gave up 5 bases, with 13 bases separating them. The length of the CDR3 is 14 residues. CDR3: CASSYTGGLNEQYF. The CDR3 nucleotides read TGTGCCAGCAGTTACACTGGGGGGCTTAACGAGCAGTACTTC.

This clone was picked up one time. This chain uses TRBV7-7 with TRBJ2-5; D assignment may be TRBD1 or TRBD2 (6 bases each). CDR3 size: 14 residues. In germline, CDR1 is SSHAT, CDR2 FNYEAQ (reference sequence). V lost 1 base and J 5 bases, leaving 11 bases between the germline ends. In nucleotides, the CDR3 is TGTGCCAGCAGCTTAGGTTTGGGGGGCGAGACCCAGTACTTC. As protein: CASSLGLGGETQYF.

J is TRBJ1-5 and V is TRBV28; D might be TRBD1 (6 bases). Trimming pared 6 bases from V and 0 bases from J, leaving 12 bases between. Germline V lookup: CDR1 MDHEN, CDR2 SYDVKM. The length of the CDR3 is 15 residues. CDR3 sequence reads: CASRGTGNSNQPQHF. The CDR3 nucleotides read TGTGCCAGCAGGGGAACAGGGAATAGCAATCAGCCCCAGCATTTT.

The genes are TRBV18 and TRBJ2-3, with D unresolved. Germline V gene data show CDR1 as KGHSH and CDR2 as LQKENI. The CDR3 has 15 residues. Trimming cost V 1 base and J 0 bases, with 8 bases left between them. This CDR3 reads CASSPLSTSTDTQYF. In DNA form, the CDR3 reads TGTGCCAGCTCACCACTTTCAACTAGCACAGATACGCAGTATTTT.